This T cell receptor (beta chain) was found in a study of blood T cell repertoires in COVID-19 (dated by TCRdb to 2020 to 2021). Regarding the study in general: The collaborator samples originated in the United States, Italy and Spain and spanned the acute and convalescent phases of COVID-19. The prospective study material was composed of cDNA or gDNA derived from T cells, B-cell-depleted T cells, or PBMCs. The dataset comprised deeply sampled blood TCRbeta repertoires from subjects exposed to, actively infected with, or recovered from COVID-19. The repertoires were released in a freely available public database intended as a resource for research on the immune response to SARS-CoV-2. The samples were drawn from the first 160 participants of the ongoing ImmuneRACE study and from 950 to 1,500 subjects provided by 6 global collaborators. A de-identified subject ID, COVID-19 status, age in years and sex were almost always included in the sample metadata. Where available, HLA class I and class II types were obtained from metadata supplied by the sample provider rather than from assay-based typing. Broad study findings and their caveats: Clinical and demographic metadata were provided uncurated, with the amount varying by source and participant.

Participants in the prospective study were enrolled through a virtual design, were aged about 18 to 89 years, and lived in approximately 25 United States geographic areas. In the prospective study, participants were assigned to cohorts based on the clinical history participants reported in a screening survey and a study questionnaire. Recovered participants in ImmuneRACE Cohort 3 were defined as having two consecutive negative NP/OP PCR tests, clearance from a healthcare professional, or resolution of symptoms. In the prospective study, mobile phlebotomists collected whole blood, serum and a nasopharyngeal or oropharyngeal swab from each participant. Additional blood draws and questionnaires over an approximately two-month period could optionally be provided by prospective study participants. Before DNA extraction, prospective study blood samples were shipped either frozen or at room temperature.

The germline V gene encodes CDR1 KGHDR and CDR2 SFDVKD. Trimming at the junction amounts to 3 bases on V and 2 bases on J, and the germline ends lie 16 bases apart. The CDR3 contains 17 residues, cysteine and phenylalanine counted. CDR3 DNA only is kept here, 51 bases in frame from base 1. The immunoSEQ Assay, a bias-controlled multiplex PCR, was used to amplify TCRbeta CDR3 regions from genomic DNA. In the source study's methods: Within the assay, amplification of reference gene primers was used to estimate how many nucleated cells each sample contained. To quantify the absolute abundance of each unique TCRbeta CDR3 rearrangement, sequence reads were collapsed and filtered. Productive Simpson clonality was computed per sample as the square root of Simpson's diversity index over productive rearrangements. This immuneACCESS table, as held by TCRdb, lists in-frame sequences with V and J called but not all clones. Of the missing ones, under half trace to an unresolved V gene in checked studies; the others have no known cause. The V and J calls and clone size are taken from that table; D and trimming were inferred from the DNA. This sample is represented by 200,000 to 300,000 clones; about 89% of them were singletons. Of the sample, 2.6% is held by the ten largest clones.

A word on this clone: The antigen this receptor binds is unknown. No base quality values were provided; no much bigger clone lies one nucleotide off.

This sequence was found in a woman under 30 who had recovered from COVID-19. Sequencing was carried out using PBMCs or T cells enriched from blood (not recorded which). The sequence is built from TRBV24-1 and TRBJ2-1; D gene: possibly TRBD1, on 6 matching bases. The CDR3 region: CATSDTLSRGTYNEQFF. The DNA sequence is TGTGCCACCAGTGATACACTGTCGAGGGGGACCTACAATGAGCAGTTCTTC.